This section outlines one TCR beta chain sequence together with its context. This sample was taken from a study of blood T cell repertoires in COVID-19. Overall study context: The United States, Italy and Spain provided the acute and convalescent COVID-19 samples. Sources were T cells, B-cell-depleted T cells, or PBMCs; the material itself was cDNA or gDNA.

As processed by the authors: Using reference gene primer amplification, nucleated cell counts were estimated. Using immunoSEQ multiplex PCR, the repertoire was profiled, and TCRdb retains in-frame clones only, with some absent. The V and J calls and clone size were taken over from that table, and D and trimming were inferred from the DNA. The sample has some 220,000 clones; more than 65% are singletons. The receptor was derived from a woman in her fifties or sixties with acute or convalescent COVID-19. The specimen was peripheral blood.

Here the CDR3 reads CASSGTSGGTGELFF. CDR3 in DNA: TGTGCCAGCAGCGGGACTAGCGGGGGTACCGGGGAGCTGTTTTTT. J is TRBJ2-2 and V is TRBV9; 13 bases are shared with TRBD2. This CDR3 has 15 amino acids. Germline V gene sequence: CDR1 SGDLS, CDR2 YYNGEE. J was trimmed by 5 bases and V by 3 bases; bases with no gene match: 1.